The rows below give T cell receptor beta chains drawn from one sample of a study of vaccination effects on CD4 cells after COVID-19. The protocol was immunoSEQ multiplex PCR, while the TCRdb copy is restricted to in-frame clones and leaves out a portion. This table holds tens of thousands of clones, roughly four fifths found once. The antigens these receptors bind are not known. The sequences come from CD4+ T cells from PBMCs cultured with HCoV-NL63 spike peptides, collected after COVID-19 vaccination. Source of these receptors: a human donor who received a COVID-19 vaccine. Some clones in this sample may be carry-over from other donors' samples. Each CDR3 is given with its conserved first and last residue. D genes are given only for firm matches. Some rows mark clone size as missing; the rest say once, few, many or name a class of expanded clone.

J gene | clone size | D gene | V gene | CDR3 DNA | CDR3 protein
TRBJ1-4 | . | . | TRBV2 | TGTGCCAGCACCTCCCGAGAAGCAACTAATGAAAAACTGTTTTTT | CASTSREATNEKLFF
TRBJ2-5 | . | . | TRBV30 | TGTGCCTGGAAATGGCAACTTGGAGAGACCCAGTACTTC | CAWKWQLGETQYF
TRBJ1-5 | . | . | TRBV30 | TGTGCCTGGAGTAGACAGGGCAATCAGCCCCAGCATTTT | CAWSRQGNQPQHF
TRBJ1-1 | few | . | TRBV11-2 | TGTGCCAGCAGCCCAACAGGGCGGCTCACTGAAGCTTTCTTT | CASSPTGRLTEAFF
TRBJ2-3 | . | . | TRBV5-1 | TGCGCCAGCAGCTTGGGAGGGCCGGAAGATACGCAGTATTTT | CASSLGGPEDTQYF
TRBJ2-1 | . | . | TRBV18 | TGTGCCAGCTCACGTAGGGGGGATGAGCAGTTCTTC | CASSRRGDEQFF
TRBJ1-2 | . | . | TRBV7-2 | TGTGCCAGCAGCTCGAGCAACTATGGCTACACCTTC | CASSSSNYGYTF
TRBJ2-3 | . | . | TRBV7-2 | TGTGCCAGCAGCTTGAGGGGAGGTGGTACGCAGTATTTT | CASSLRGGGTQYF
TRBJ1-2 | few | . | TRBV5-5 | TGTGCCAGCAGCTTGGGGGAGGTCAACGGCTATGGCTACACCTTC | CASSLGEVNGYGYTF
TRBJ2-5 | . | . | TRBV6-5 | TGTGCCAGCAGTTACCCGGTAGCGGAGTCCAGAGAGACCCAGTACTTC | CASSYPVAESRETQYF
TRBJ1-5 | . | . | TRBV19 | TGTGCCAGTACCATGGACAGAAATAGCAATCAGCCCCAGCATTTT | CASTMDRNSNQPQHF
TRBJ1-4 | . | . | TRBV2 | TGTGCCAGCAGTGAGTGGGCAACTAATGAAAAACTGTTTTTT | CASSEWATNEKLFF
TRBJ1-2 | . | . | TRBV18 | TGTGCCAGCTCACCCGCAGGGGCAGGTGGCTACACCTTC | CASSPAGAGGYTF
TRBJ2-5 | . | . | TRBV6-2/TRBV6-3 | TGTGCCAGCAGTTACGTGGTCCCAGAGACCCAGTACTTC | CASSYVVPETQYF
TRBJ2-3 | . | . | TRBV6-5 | TGTGCCAGCAGTTCACTCCGGGACCCAGGCACAGATACGCAGTATTTT | CASSSLRDPGTDTQYF
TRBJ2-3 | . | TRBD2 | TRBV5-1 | TGCGCCAGCAGCTTTGGCGGGGGGACAGATACGCAGTATTTT | CASSFGGGTDTQYF
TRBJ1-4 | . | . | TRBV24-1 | TGTGCCACCAGTGATGGGGGGGCTGAGGCTGAAAAACTGTTTTTT | CATSDGGAEAEKLFF
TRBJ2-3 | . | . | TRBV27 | . | CASSFGAGRTDTQYF
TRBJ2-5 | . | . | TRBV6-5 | TGTGCCAGCAGACCCGAGGGGATGGGGACCCAGTACTTC | CASRPEGMGTQYF
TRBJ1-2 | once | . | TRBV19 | TGTGCCAGTAGTATGTTGGCAGGGGTGGACTATGGCTACACCTTC | CASSMLAGVDYGYTF
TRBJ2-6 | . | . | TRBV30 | TGTGCCTGGGTTAGGGGCCCTCTTTCCTCTGGGGCCAACGTCCTGACTTTC | CAWVRGPLSSGANVLTF
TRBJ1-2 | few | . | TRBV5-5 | TGTGCCAGCAGCCCAGGGGAAGGTGGCTACACCTTC | CASSPGEGGYTF
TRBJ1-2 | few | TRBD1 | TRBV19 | TGTGCCAGTAGGGACAGGGTCGACGGCTACACCTTC | CASRDRVDGYTF
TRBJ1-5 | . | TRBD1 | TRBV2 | TGTGCCAGCAGTTCGACAGGGGGCGTGGGTGATCAGCCCCAGCATTTT | CASSSTGGVGDQPQHF
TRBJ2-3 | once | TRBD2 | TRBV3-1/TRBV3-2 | TGTGCCAGCAGCCAAGGCCGGGAGGGCCCTAGCACAGATACGCAGTATTTT | CASSQGREGPSTDTQYF
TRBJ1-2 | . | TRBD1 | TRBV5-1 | TGCGCCAGCAGCTTGGCCGATGGGGGACAGGGAGCTGGCTACACCTTC | CASSLADGGQGAGYTF
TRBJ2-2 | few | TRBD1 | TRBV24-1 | TGTGCCACCAGTGACCCAGGACAGGGGCCCGCCCTTGGGGCCGGGGAGCTGTTTTTT | CATSDPGQGPALGAGELFF
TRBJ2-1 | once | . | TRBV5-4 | TGTGCCAGCAGCTTGGGGACTGGGACCTACAATGAGCAGTTCTTC | CASSLGTGTYNEQFF
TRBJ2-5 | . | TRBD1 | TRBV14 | TGTGCCAGCAGCCAAGATTGGGACAGGGATCAAGAGACCCAGTACTTC | CASSQDWDRDQETQYF
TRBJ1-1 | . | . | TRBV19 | TGTGCCAGTACCATTGGACGTCTGAACACTGAAGCTTTCTTT | CASTIGRLNTEAFF
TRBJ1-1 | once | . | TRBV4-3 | TGCGCCAGCAGCCGCGTTCTGGACACTGAAGCTTTCTTT | CASSRVLDTEAFF
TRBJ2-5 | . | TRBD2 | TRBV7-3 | TGTGCCAGCAGCTTAGCGGGGGGGGCTGAGACCCAGTACTTC | CASSLAGGAETQYF
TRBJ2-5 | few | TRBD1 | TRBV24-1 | TGTGCCACCAGTGATATCGACAGGGAGTTAGAGACCCAGTACTTC | CATSDIDRELETQYF
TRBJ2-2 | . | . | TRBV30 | TGTGCCTGGAGTGTATTACAATGGGGACAAGGGCTGTTTTTT | CAWSVLQWGQGLFF
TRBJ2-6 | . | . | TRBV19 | TGTGCCAGTAGTATGAGAACAGGTAGGGCTGGGGCCAACGTCCTGACTTTC | CASSMRTGRAGANVLTF
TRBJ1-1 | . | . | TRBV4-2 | TGTGCCAGCAGCCAAGGGGATAACACTGAAGCTTTCTTT | CASSQGDNTEAFF
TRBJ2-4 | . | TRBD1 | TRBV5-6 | TGTGCCAGCAGCACGGGAAGGGGACAGCTTACCAAAAACATTCAGTACTTC | CASSTGRGQLTKNIQYF
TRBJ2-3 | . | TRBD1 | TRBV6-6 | TGTGCCAGCAGTAACACCCGGACAGGGGGGGATACGCAGTATTTT | CASSNTRTGGDTQYF
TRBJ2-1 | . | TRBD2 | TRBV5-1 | TGCGCCAGCAGCTTGATTACTAGCGGGGGGGCCGGTGAGCAGTTCTTC | CASSLITSGGAGEQFF
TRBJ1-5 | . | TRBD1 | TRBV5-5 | TGTGCCAGCAGCGTTACAGGGGGGGATCAGCCCCAGCATTTT | CASSVTGGDQPQHF
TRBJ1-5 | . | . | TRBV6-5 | TGTGCCAGCACTCAAATCACAGGGTCCTTCCAGCCCCAGCATTTT | CASTQITGSFQPQHF
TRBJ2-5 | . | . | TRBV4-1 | TGCGCCAGCAGCCCTAATGGACTCCCCCAAGAGACCCAGTACTTC | CASSPNGLPQETQYF
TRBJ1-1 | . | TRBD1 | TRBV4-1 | TGCGCCAGCAGCCAAGACAGGGGGCGGATGAGGACTGAAGCTTTCTTT | CASSQDRGRMRTEAFF
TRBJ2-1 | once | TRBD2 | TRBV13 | TGTGCCAGCAGCGCGCGGGGGGGCCCTTACAATGAGCAGTTCTTC | CASSARGGPYNEQFF
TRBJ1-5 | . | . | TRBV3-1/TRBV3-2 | TGTGCCAGCAGCCAAGGGGACCTCCGCTGGCCCCAGCATTTT | CASSQGDLRWPQHF
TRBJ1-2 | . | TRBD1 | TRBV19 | TGTGCCAGTAGTGGAACCACGGGACAGGGCAATGGCTACACCTTC | CASSGTTGQGNGYTF